This T cell receptor beta chain was recovered during a study of T-cell memory formation after mild COVID-19 (dated by TCRdb to about 2021). A note on the overall study: TCR sequence clusters from the two donors were found to be largely donor specific. The cohort was made up of two young adult volunteers, one female and one male, who were previously healthy. T-cell clones expanding and contracting after mild COVID-19 in a couple of donors were tracked by longitudinal TCRalpha and TCRbeta repertoire sequencing. General study outcomes and caveats: Some responding clones were detected in pre-infection memory, which suggested that pre-existing cross-reactive memory T cells had joined the SARS-CoV-2 response. Balanced CD4/CD8 phenotypes were observed for clones contracting from day 15 to 85, whereas a bias towards CD4+ was observed for a second wave of clones expanding from day 15 to 37. The study covered only a couple of mild cases, and larger cohorts including severe cases with pre-infection samples were considered necessary. Contracting CD4+ clones were found mainly in CM and EM memory subsets, while CD8+ clones were enriched in EMRA. SARS-CoV-2 specificity was not confirmed for the second-wave clones peaking on day 37.

The sequencing machine was an Illumina NovaSeq 6000. Using 5'RACE with constant-segment primers, TCRalpha and TCRbeta cDNA libraries were constructed, with sample barcodes and unique molecular identifiers added in the process. Trizol reagent was used to extract RNA from every sample. Library amplification was performed in two PCR steps, and a second sample barcode and Illumina TruSeq adapters were introduced in the second step. The libraries were sequenced on an Illumina NovaSeq using 2 x 150 bp paired-end reads. As for how the authors treated the data: Demultiplexing of reads and collapsing into UMI-guided consensus sequences were performed with migec v1.2.7. Using mixcr v2.1.11, the UMI consensuses were aligned to TRA and TRB V and J templates and assembled into clonotypes. Clonotypes were classified as expanded or contracted when called significant by both edgeR and NoisET, with noise models trained on biological replicates. For edgeR calls, the cutoffs were a false discovery rate-adjusted p below 0.01 and a log2 fold-change threshold of 1. As an exploratory analysis of dynamics, max-normalized trajectories of the 1000 most abundant clonotypes were examined by PCA with hierarchical clustering. Separately sequenced CD4+ and CD8+ repertoires were used to assign a CD4 or CD8 phenotype to each responding clone. TCRdb trimmed the raw reads at Q25, called clones with MiXCR and kept productive beta chains. Records with the same CDR3 protein are collapsed into one entry carrying the most frequent genes and DNA. The V and J calls reflect TCRdb's pipeline rather than the authors' work. Within this sample are 210,000 or so distinct CDR3 sequences, with approximately 30% of them counted one time only. 11% of the sample is taken by the ten largest.

In its sample, this clonotype was seen a few times. Its recognized antigen is unknown. No per-base quality is available; no much larger clone lies one base away. Reading the germline V gene gives CDR1 SGHAT and CDR2 FQNNGV. Its CDR3 holds 14 amino acids, cysteine through phenylalanine. The CDR3 DNA has 42 bases and is translated from base 1. The V end gives up 5 bases and the J end 8 bases, leaving 8 bases in the junction not matched to a gene. Ficoll-Paque density gradient centrifugation was used to isolate PBMCs. The sequence links TRBV11-2 to TRBJ1-2; 10 junctional bases match TRBD1. The material sequenced was PBMCs or a T cell subset sorted from them (not recorded which). The TCR was taken from an adult woman who had mild COVID-19 (a few samples of this study predate the infection). The sample titles of this study are shuffled in the database, so cell type and time point are left out; the donor was told from shared clones. The DNA sequence is given as TGTGCCAGCAGCCCCACGACAGGGGGCCGGGGCTACACCTTC. The resulting protein is CASSPTTGGRGYTF.